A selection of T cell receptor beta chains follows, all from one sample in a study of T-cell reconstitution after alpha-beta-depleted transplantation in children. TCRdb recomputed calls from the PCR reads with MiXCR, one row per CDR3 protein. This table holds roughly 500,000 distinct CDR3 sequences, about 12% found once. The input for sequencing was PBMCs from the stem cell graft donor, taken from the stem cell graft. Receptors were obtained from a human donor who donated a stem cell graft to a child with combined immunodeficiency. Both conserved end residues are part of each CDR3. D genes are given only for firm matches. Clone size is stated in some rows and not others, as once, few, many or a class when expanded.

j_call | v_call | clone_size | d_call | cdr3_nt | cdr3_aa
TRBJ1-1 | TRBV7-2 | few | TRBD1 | TGTGCCAGCAGCCTAGGACAGGGGGCGTTCGCCTCTGAAGCTTTCTTT | CASSLGQGAFASEAFF
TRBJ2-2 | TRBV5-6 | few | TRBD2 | TGTGCCAGCAGCTTAGCAGGACTAGCGTTAACCGGGGAGCTGTTTTTT | CASSLAGLALTGELFF
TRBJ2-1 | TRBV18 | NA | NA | TGTGCCAGCTCACCATGGGTCTCCGATAGCTCCTACAATGAGCAGTTCTTC | CASSPWVSDSSYNEQFF
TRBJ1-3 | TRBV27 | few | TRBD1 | TGTGCCAGCAGCCCCGGGACAGGGGGCGTAAACACCATATATTTT | CASSPGTGGVNTIYF
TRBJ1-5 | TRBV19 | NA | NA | TGTGCCAGTAGTTGGCCATATAGCAATCAGCCCCAGCATTTT | CASSWPYSNQPQHF
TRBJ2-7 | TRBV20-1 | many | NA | TGCAGTGCTAGCCCCCGGTCTAGCAGCTACGAGCAGTACTTC | CSASPRSSSYEQYF
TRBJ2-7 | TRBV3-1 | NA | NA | TGTGCCAGCAGCCAAGCAAGGGGTAGAGAGCAGTACTTC | CASSQARGREQYF
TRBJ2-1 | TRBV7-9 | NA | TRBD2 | TGTGCCAGCAGCCTTCTGGGACTAGCTTCCCACAATGAGCAGTTCTTC | CASSLLGLASHNEQFF
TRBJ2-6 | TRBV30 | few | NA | TGTGCCTGGAGTGGTTCTGCTTCAGGGTTTCTCTCTGGGGCCAACGTCCTGACTTTC | CAWSGSASGFLSGANVLTF
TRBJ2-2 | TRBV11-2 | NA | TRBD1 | TGTGCCAGCAGCTTAGTTCCCAGGGGGCGGACCGGGGAGCTGTTTTTT | CASSLVPRGRTGELFF
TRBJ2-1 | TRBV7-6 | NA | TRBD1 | TGTGCCAGCAGCTTAAACGACAGGGGTCTCTACAATGAGCAGTTCTTC | CASSLNDRGLYNEQFF
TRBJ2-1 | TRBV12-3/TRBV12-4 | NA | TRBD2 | TGTGCCAGCAGTCACCGGGCACTCCTAGCGGAAATCTCCTACAATGAGCAGTTCTTC | CASSHRALLAEISYNEQFF
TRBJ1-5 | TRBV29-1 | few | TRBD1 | TGCAGCGTCAGTCCCGGGACAGGGTTTGGTAGCAATCAGCCCCAGCATTTT | CSVSPGTGFGSNQPQHF
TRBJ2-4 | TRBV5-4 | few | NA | TGTGCCAGAGGATGGACGGGAGCCAAAAACATTCAGTACTTC | CARGWTGAKNIQYF
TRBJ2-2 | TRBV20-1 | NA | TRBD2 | TGCAGAAGGGGACTCGTGCGGGAGAGGAACACCGGGGAGCTGTTTTTT | CRRGLVRERNTGELFF
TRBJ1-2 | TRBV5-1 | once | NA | TGCGCCAGCAGTTCAGGGGTAGGGGATGGCTACACCTTC | CASSSGVGDGYTF
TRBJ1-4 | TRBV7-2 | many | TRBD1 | TGTGCCAGCAGCTTAGTGGGACAGGGAGAAAAACTGTTTTTT | CASSLVGQGEKLFF
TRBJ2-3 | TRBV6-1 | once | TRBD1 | TGTGCCAGCAGGGCAGGGGGTCAATTCACAGATACGCAGTATTTT | CASRAGGQFTDTQYF
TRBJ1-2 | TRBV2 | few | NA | TGTGCCAGCAGTGAGGGGCCTGGCTACACCTTC | CASSEGPGYTF
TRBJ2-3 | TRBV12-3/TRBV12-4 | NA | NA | TGTGCCAGCAGTTTTTCGGGGCTCACCACAGATACGCAGTATTTT | CASSFSGLTTDTQYF
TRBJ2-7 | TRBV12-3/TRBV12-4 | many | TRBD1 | TGTGCCAGCAAAACGACAGGGGGGGACGAGCAGTACTTC | CASKTTGGDEQYF
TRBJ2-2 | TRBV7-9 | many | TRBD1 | TGTGCCAGCAGCTCCCGGACAGGCTCGAACACCGGGGAGCTGTTTTTT | CASSSRTGSNTGELFF
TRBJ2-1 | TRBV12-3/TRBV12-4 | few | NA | TGTGCCAGCAGTTTAGGACAGGATCAAAATGAGCAGTTCTTC | CASSLGQDQNEQFF
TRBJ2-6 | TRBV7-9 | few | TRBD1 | TGTGCCAGCAGGCGGACAGGGGCTGGGGCCAACGTCCTGACTTTC | CASRRTGAGANVLTF
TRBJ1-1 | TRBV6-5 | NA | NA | TGTGCCAGCAGTTACCGAGGGGCTGAAGCTTTCTTT | CASSYRGAEAFF
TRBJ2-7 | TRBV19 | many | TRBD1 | TGTGCCAGTAGTATTTGGGGACAGGGGACCTACGAGCAGTACTTC | CASSIWGQGTYEQYF
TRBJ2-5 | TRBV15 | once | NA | TGTGCCACCAGCAGACCCCGTCTCCAGGGTCTAGAGACCCAGTACTTC | CATSRPRLQGLETQYF
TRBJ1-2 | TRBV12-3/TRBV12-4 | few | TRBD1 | TGTGCCAGCAGCCCCCCGGGACAGGGTTCGGCTGGCTACACCTTC | CASSPPGQGSAGYTF
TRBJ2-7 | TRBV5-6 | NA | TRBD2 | TGTGCCAGCAGCGGGCCGGGACTAGCCTACGAGCAGTACTTC | CASSGPGLAYEQYF
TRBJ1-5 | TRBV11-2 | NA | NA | TGTGCCAGCAGCTTAGAGGGCGAACAGGAGGGGATTATTAGCAATCAGCCCCAGCATTTT | CASSLEGEQEGIISNQPQHF
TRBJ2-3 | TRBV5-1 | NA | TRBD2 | TGCGCCAGCAGCAAGCTAGCGGAATTCACAGATACGCAGTATTTT | CASSKLAEFTDTQYF
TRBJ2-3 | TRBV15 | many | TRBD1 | TGTGCCACCAGCAGGGAGACAGGGGGGCAGTATTTT | CATSRETGGQYF
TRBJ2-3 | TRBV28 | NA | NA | TGTGCCAGTACCCTAGGAGTTACGCAGTATTTT | CASTLGVTQYF
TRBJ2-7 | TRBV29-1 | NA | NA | TGCAGCGTTGGACAGGGAGGGGAGCAGTACTTC | CSVGQGGEQYF
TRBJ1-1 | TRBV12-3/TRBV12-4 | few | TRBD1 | TGTGCCAGCACCATGACAGGGACGAACACTGAAGCTTTCTTT | CASTMTGTNTEAFF
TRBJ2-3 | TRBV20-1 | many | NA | TGCAGTACAAGATGGGGCACAGATACGCAGTATTTT | CSTRWGTDTQYF
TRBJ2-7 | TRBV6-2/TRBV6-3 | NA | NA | TGTGCCAGCAGTGGCCCGTTTTCCTACGAGCAGTACTTC | CASSGPFSYEQYF
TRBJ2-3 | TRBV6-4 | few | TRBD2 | TGTGCCAGCAGTGATCTAGTAGCGGGAGGACCAGATACGCAGTATTTT | CASSDLVAGGPDTQYF
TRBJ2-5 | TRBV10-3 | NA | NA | TGTGCCATCAGAGCCCCGGTCCAAGAGACCCAGTACTTC | CAIRAPVQETQYF
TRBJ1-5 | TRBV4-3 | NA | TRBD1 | TGCGCCAGCAGCGACGACAGGGGCTTCAATCAGCCCCAGCATTTT | CASSDDRGFNQPQHF
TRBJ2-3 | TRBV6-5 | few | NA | TGTGCCAGCTACGACAGGGATACGCAGTATTTT | CASYDRDTQYF
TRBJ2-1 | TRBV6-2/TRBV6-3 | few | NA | TGTGCCAGCAGTTCTGAGTCCTGGGGCTACAATGAGCAGTTCTTC | CASSSESWGYNEQFF
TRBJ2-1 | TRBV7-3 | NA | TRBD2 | TGTGCCAGCAGCCCTCGGACTAGCGGGAACCATGAGCAGTTCTTC | CASSPRTSGNHEQFF
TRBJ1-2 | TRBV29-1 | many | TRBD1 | TGCAGTGGAACCGACAGGGGTGGAGGCTACACCTTC | CSGTDRGGGYTF